These 28 T cell receptor beta chains share one sample of origin, sequenced in a study of T-cell reconstitution after alpha-beta-depleted transplantation in children. Unique molecular identifiers were used in preparing the TCRbeta library. TCRdb re-called the PCR reads through MiXCR, storing one row per CDR3 protein. The data contain approximately 88,000 distinct CDR3 sequences, more than 9% of them singletons. Sample: PBMCs from the stem cell graft donor, taken from the stem cell graft. The source is a human donor who donated a stem cell graft to a child with inherited bone marrow failure.

This clonotype has a count of ten or more. This rearrangement joins TRBV4-3 to TRBJ2-3; 12 bases are a match to TRBD2. The CDR3 consists of 19 residues. CDR1 is LGHNA, CDR2 YSLEER, per germline. Trimming at V came to 0 bases and at J to 4 bases, leaving 11 bases not matched to a gene. CDR3: CASSQDTRASGGAADTQYF. The CDR3 nucleotides read TGCGCCAGCAGCCAAGATACTAGGGCTAGCGGGGGGGCCGCAGATACGCAGTATTTT.

There are many counts of this clonotype. The chain uses TRBV5-1 and TRBJ1-1; 7 positions agree with TRBD1. V lost 5 bases to trimming and J lost 3 bases; unmatched junction nucleotides: 7. The germline V gene has CDR1 SGHRS and CDR2 YFSETQ. The CDR3 sequence is 14 residues long. CDR3 residues: CASRETGWDTEAFF. The CDR3 coding sequence is TGCGCCAGCAGGGAGACAGGGTGGGACACTGAAGCTTTCTTT.

In its sample, this clonotype was seen many times. The V gene is TRBV3-1, the J gene TRBJ2-7; 8 bases are shared with TRBD2. The CDR3 consists of 14 residues. Germline CDR1 and CDR2: LGHDT and YNNKEL (reference sequence). With 2 bases clipped from V and 0 bases from J, the junction kept 0 bases outside the gene matches. The CDR3 nucleotides are TGTGCCAGCAGCCAACTAGCGGGCTCCTACGAGCAGTACTTC. This sequence encodes CASSQLAGSYEQYF.

In this sample, this clonotype turned up many times. The V and J genes are TRBV7-2 and TRBJ2-5; D perhaps matches TRBD2 (5 bases). V was clipped by 5 bases and J by 5 bases, with 15 bases between them. Germline assignment: CDR1 SGHTA and CDR2 FQGNSA. This CDR3 spans 14 amino acids. The CDR3: CASSQTRTDETQYF. The CDR3 DNA reads TGTGCCAGCAGCCAAACTAGGACGGATGAGACCCAGTACTTC. The variable domain in full, completed from reference TRBV7-2 and TRBJ2-5, reads GAGVSQSPSNKVTEKGKDVELRCDPISGHTALYWYRQSLGQGLEFLIYFQGNSAPDKSGLPSDRFSAERTGGSVSTLTIQRTQQEDSAVYLCASSQTRTDETQYFGPGTRLLVL.

This clonotype was counted ten times or more. This chain uses TRBV7-9 with TRBJ2-3; D possibly matches TRBD1 or TRBD2 (6 bases each). The CDR3 covers 15 residues. Germline CDR1 is SEHNR and CDR2 is FQNEAQ (reference sequence). V was cut by 3 bases and J by 2 bases, with 12 bases left in between. In nucleotides, the CDR3 is TGTGCCAGCAGCTTGGGGGGCTTCGTCACAGATACGCAGTATTTT. Translation gives CASSLGGFVTDTQYF.

This clonotype was counted a few times. The V gene is TRBV3-1, the J gene TRBJ1-1; D is undetermined. The CDR3 is 13 residues long. Germline V CDR1 and CDR2: LGHDT, YNNKEL (reference sequence). Between the trimmed V and J ends, which lost 1 base and 4 bases, there was a span of 7 bases. This CDR3 is CASSQAGITEAFF. As DNA, the CDR3 is TGTGCCAGCAGCCAAGCGGGAATCACTGAAGCTTTCTTT.

This clonotype was found once. This sequence joins TRBV9 and TRBJ2-7, with D perhaps TRBD1 (6 bases). Trimming cost V 3 bases and J 5 bases, with 21 bases left between them. Germline V gene sequence: CDR1 SGDLS, CDR2 YYNGEE. CDR3 length: 16 residues. The CDR3 here is CASSAYSRGRKNEQYF. Written as DNA, the CDR3 is TGTGCCAGCAGCGCCTACTCCAGGGGCCGCAAAAACGAGCAGTACTTC.

This clonotype has only a few counts. The rearrangement uses TRBV2 and TRBJ2-7; 8 nucleotides agree with TRBD1. From germline, CDR1 is SNHLY and CDR2 FYNNEI. J was trimmed by 0 bases and V by 4 bases; bases with no gene match: 5. This CDR3 has 15 residues. The CDR3: CASSGYRGYSYEQYF. The CDR3 bases are TGTGCCAGCAGTGGCTACAGGGGGTACTCCTACGAGCAGTACTTC.

In this sample, this clonotype turned up many times. This chain joins TRBV4-3 and TRBJ2-3; D not resolved. The CDR3 length is 13 residues. Germline-derived CDR1 and CDR2 are LGHNA and YSLEER. V lost 1 base and J lost 6, with 8 bases in between. The CDR3 sequence is CASSQVQGDTQYF. CDR3 DNA sequence: TGCGCCAGCAGCCAAGTTCAAGGGGATACGCAGTATTTT.

This clonotype was picked up many times. The rearrangement uses TRBV7-8 and TRBJ2-1; 7 nucleotides match TRBD2. The CDR3 spans 16 residues. Germline V gene sequence: CDR1 SGHVS, CDR2 FQNEAQ. J gave up 0 bases and V 1 base, and 3 bases lay outside the gene matches. In DNA, the CDR3 is TGTGCCAGCAGCTTAGGGGGCGGGGGCTCCTACAATGAGCAGTTCTTC. It codes for CASSLGGGGSYNEQFF.

This clonotype was counted between two and nine times. This sequence joins TRBV20-1 and TRBJ2-5, with 11 bases fitting TRBD2. The CDR3 spans 15 residues. Germline V lookup: CDR1 DFQATT, CDR2 SNEGSKA (reference sequence). V gave up 0 bases and J gave up 4 bases; unmatched junction bases: 4. Here the CDR3 DNA reads TGCAGTGCTAGAGACCCCGGACTAGCGGGAGAGACCCAGTACTTC. Translation: CSARDPGLAGETQYF.

This clonotype came up many times. The chain combines TRBV24-1 with TRBJ2-1, with 12 bases identical to TRBD2. Trimming removed 1 base from V and 5 bases from J; junction bases left unmatched: 8. The CDR3 covers 18 residues. Germline V gene lookup returns CDR1 KGHDR and CDR2 SFDVKD. The chain's CDR3 is CATSDFTGGLAGNNEQFF. The DNA for the CDR3 is TGTGCCACCAGTGATTTTACGGGAGGACTAGCGGGGAACAATGAGCAGTTCTTC.

This clonotype was detected ten times or more. V is TRBV11-3 and J is TRBJ1-6; a weak D match, TRBD1 (6 bases). Germline CDR1 is SGHNT and CDR2 is YENEEA. The CDR3 loop spans 18 amino acids. The ends were cut back, 5 bases at V and 0 bases at J, with 17 bases in the middle. The CDR3 bases are TGTGCCAGCAGCGTAGGACAGTCCCGTGGCTCCTATAATTCACCCCTCCACTTT. As protein: CASSVGQSRGSYNSPLHF.

At least ten counts were recorded for this clonotype. J is TRBJ2-7 and V is TRBV29-1; 9 bases are a match to TRBD1. Per germline, CDR1 SQVTM and CDR2 ANQGSEA. CDR3 length equals 12 residues. Trimming cost V 5 bases and J 6 bases; bases outside gene matches: 5. The CDR3 region is CSVTPQGAEQYF. The DNA of the CDR3 is TGCAGCGTTACACCACAGGGGGCCGAGCAGTACTTC.

This clonotype appeared many times. The chain employs TRBV7-2 and TRBJ2-3; no firm D call. V was clipped by 6 bases and J by 4 bases, with 8 bases between them. CDR1 SGHTA and CDR2 FQGNSA come from the germline V gene. The CDR3 contains 12 residues. CDR3 sequence: CASRDVADTQYF. The CDR3 DNA sequence: TGTGCCAGCAGGGACGTCGCAGATACGCAGTATTTT.

This clonotype occurred a few times. This chain links TRBV19 with TRBJ2-2; D remains unclear. Germline V gives CDR1 LNHDA, CDR2 SQIVND (reference sequence). There are 13 residues in the CDR3. Deletions cut 1 base from V and 1 base from J, with 1 base between. The chain's CDR3 is CASSIVNTGELFF. CDR3 nucleotide sequence: TGTGCCAGTAGTATAGTGAACACCGGGGAGCTGTTTTTT.

Many counts were recorded for this clonotype. V is TRBV20-1 and J is TRBJ2-7; D unresolved. V was pared by 6 bases and J by 5 bases, with 14 bases between. Per the germline V gene, CDR1 is DFQATT and CDR2 is SNEGSKA (reference sequence). The CDR3 covers 12 residues. In nucleotides, the CDR3 is TGCAGTGCAACCCGGGCCGCGAACGAGCAGTACTTC. Its protein is CSATRAANEQYF.

This clonotype was counted many times. The chain recombines TRBV5-1 with TRBJ2-1; D gene unclear. The length of the CDR3 is 16 residues. Trimming cost V 0 bases and J 3 bases, with 13 bases left between them. The germline CDR1 and CDR2 sequences are SGHRS and YFSETQ. The CDR3 region is CASSLGGPSIYNEQFF. CDR3 nucleotides: TGCGCCAGCAGCTTGGGGGGTCCATCTATCTACAATGAGCAGTTCTTC.

The chain is built from TRBV11-2 and TRBJ2-5; 14 positions agree with TRBD2. The CDR3 is 19 residues long. Germline trimming cut 5 bases from V and 5 bases from J; bases unmatched to any gene: 16. Per the germline V gene, CDR1 is SGHAT and CDR2 is FQNNGV. CDR3 in amino acids: CASSPPGLAGVGYRETQYF. DNA for the CDR3: TGTGCCAGCAGCCCACCGGGACTAGCGGGAGTAGGGTACCGGGAGACCCAGTACTTC.

The table lists this clonotype with a few counts. V gene TRBV6-1 combines with J gene TRBJ1-2; D is uncertain. The germline gives CDR1 MNHNS, CDR2 SASEGT. The CDR3 has 11 amino acids. With 6 bases removed from V and 5 bases from J, the gap between germline ends came to 7 bases. The DNA of the CDR3 is TGTGCCAGCAGGGGTCTATATGGCTACACCTTC. It specifies CASRGLYGYTF.

This clonotype was seen repeatedly, ten times or more. The gene calls are TRBV6-2 or TRBV6-3 and TRBJ2-6; TRBD2 matches at 15 bases. From germline, CDR1 is MNHEY and CDR2 SVGEGT. V lost 6 bases, J lost 0 bases, and 9 bases stayed unmatched. This CDR3 region has 20 residues. This chain's CDR3 is CASSNPGTSGGTSGANVLTF. The CDR3 region has the DNA TGTGCCAGCAGCAATCCCGGGACTAGCGGGGGGACCTCTGGGGCCAACGTCCTGACTTTC.

This clonotype was seen ten or more times. The chain couples TRBV5-5 to TRBJ2-2, with D unresolved. The germline CDR1 and CDR2 sequences are SGHKS and YYEKEE (reference sequence). This CDR3 has 15 residues. The V gene lost 5 bases and the J gene lost 5 bases, with 16 bases spanning the gap. CDR3 region: CASRGYPWETGELFF. In DNA form, the CDR3 reads TGTGCCAGCAGGGGCTATCCGTGGGAAACCGGGGAGCTGTTTTTT.

In this sample, this clonotype turned up many times. The chain couples TRBV4-3 to TRBJ2-7; D not resolved. Looked up from germline, CDR1 is LGHNA and CDR2 is YSLEER. V shed 0 bases and J shed 9 bases, with 12 bases lying between them. This CDR3 is built from 13 residues. This CDR3 reads CASSQEIRTGQYF. In nucleotides, the CDR3 is TGCGCCAGCAGCCAAGAGATAAGGACGGGGCAGTACTTC.

The sample holds many counts of this clonotype. Sequence at one end of the junction differs from germline and may be a read error. This sequence joins TRBV7-7 and TRBJ2-1; D might be TRBD2 (6 bases). The length of the CDR3 is 15 residues. Germline loops: CDR1 SSHAT, CDR2 FNYEAQ (reference sequence). CDR3 nucleotide sequence: TGTGCTAGCAGCTTAGGTAGCGGACCCTACAATGAGCAGTTCTTC. Protein sequence: CASSLGSGPYNEQFF.

At least ten counts were recorded for this clonotype. The J gene is TRBJ1-1, the V gene TRBV5-4, with TRBD1 as a possible D gene (5 bases). V lost 2 bases, J lost 3 bases, and 14 bases lay in between. CDR1 is SGHNT and CDR2 is YYREEE in the germline V gene (reference sequence). The CDR3 is 15 residues long. This chain's CDR3 is CASSFGGGAHTEAFF. The CDR3 coding sequence is TGTGCCAGCAGCTTTGGGGGGGGAGCGCACACTGAAGCTTTCTTT.

This clonotype was found once. V and J are TRBV7-2 and TRBJ2-7; D remains ambiguous. The CDR3 extends over 12 amino acids. CDR1 is SGHTA, CDR2 FQGNSA, per germline. V was cut by 5 bases and J by 4 bases, with 9 bases left in between. Here the CDR3 DNA reads TGTGCCAGCAGCCGGCATGGATACGAGCAGTACTTC. Its translation is CASSRHGYEQYF.

This clonotype appeared many times. The genes are TRBV12-3 or TRBV12-4 and TRBJ1-5; a possible D gene is TRBD1 (5 bases). This CDR3 comprises 14 residues. V was shortened by 3 bases and J by 9 bases, with 15 bases between the two germline ends. CDR3 sequence (DNA): TGTGCCAGCAGTTTGGGGCAGCTATCCCTGCCCCAGCATTTT. Residues: CASSLGQLSLPQHF.

This clonotype was observed at least ten times. The chain joins TRBV5-1 to TRBJ2-1, with D tentatively TRBD2 (6 bases). The germline V gene encodes CDR1 SGHRS and CDR2 YFSETQ. CDR3 length: 15 amino acids. V was trimmed by 1 base and J by 5 bases, leaving 13 bases between them. CDR3 coding DNA: TGCGCCAGCAGCTTGCACCTAGCGCCAGACAATGAGCAGTTCTTC. Protein sequence: CASSLHLAPDNEQFF.